These T cell receptor beta chains were read from a single sample in a study of CD8 T cells in Susac syndrome. TCRdb called the immunoSEQ multiplex PCR reads again in MiXCR, with one record for every CDR3 protein. Of some 100,000 distinct CDR3 sequences listed, 92% are singletons. Sequenced: CD8+ T cells from PBMCs. Source of these receptors: a human donor in good health. The CDR3 runs from the conserved cysteine through the conserved F or W. The D gene is left open where the match is weak. Rows give clone size only sometimes, using once, few, many, or a class for an expanded clone.

size,J,D,V,DNA,CDR3
.,TRBJ1-2,.,TRBV19,TGTGCCAGTAGTATAGCCGATGGCTACACCTTC,CASSIADGYTF
.,TRBJ2-3,TRBD2,TRBV19,TGTGCCAGTAGTATAGTCGGACTAGCGGGGCAAGATACGCAGTATTTT,CASSIVGLAGQDTQYF
.,TRBJ1-2,.,TRBV2,TGTGCCAGCAACCTAGCCCAGGATGGCTACACCTTC,CASNLAQDGYTF
once,TRBJ2-7,TRBD1,TRBV29-1,TGCAGCTCCGGGACAGGGTCGATGCAGTACTTC,CSSGTGSMQYF
.,TRBJ2-3,.,TRBV2,TGTGCCAGCCAAATGTCGGGCGGGGATACGCAGTATTTT,CASQMSGGDTQYF
.,TRBJ2-5,.,TRBV5-1,TGCGCCAGCAGCTTGATGAGCGGATCGCAAGAGACCCAGTACTTC,CASSLMSGSQETQYF
.,TRBJ2-2,.,TRBV5-1,TGCGCCAGCAGCTCGGCTCTAGCTGACACCGGGGAGCTGTTTTTT,CASSSALADTGELFF
.,TRBJ2-1,.,TRBV12-3/TRBV12-4,TGTGCCAGCAGTTTTGGCCAGCGGTACAATGAGCAGTTCTTC,CASSFGQRYNEQFF
.,TRBJ1-5,TRBD1,TRBV19,TGTGCCAGTAATGACAGGGTTGGCAATCAGCCCCAGCATTTT,CASNDRVGNQPQHF
.,TRBJ2-7,TRBD1,TRBV7-3,TGTGCCAGCAGCCCCCACCGGGACAGTTGCGAGCAGTACTTC,CASSPHRDSCEQYF
.,TRBJ2-7,TRBD2,TRBV7-2,TGTGCCAGCAGCTTATTCATAGCGGGAGACGGCGAGCAGTACTTC,CASSLFIAGDGEQYF
.,TRBJ2-7,TRBD2,TRBV20-1,TGCAGTGCCAGCGGACTAGCGGGGGTTACCTACGAGCAGTACTTC,CSASGLAGVTYEQYF
few,TRBJ2-7,TRBD2,TRBV20-1,TGCAGTGCTATCGGTCTAGCGGGAGAAGGTACCCTAGGCGAGCAGTACTTC,CSAIGLAGEGTLGEQYF
.,TRBJ2-5,.,TRBV29-1,TGCAGCGTTGGACAGCTACAAGAGACCCAGTACTTC,CSVGQLQETQYF
.,TRBJ2-3,.,TRBV20-1,TGCAGTGCTACAGCCGGGGGGCTTCTGAGAGATACGCAGTATTTT,CSATAGGLLRDTQYF
.,TRBJ2-4,.,TRBV28,TGTGCCAGTGTTCCGGGACAAGAAAACATTCAGTACTTC,CASVPGQENIQYF
.,TRBJ2-6,.,TRBV20-1,TGCAGTGCGCTGGGGGCCAACGTCCTGACTTTC,CSALGANVLTF
.,TRBJ1-1,TRBD1,TRBV7-9,TGTGCCAGCAGCCTGTTTGGGACAGGGGGTTTTGTTGCTTTCTTT,CASSLFGTGGFVAFF
.,TRBJ2-5,.,TRBV19,TGTGCCAGTAGTGCAGGTTGGACCCAGTACTTC,CASSAGWTQYF
.,TRBJ2-5,.,TRBV7-9,TGTGCCAGCAGCCGAGTGGACAGCTCGGAGACCCAGTACTTC,CASSRVDSSETQYF
.,TRBJ1-1,.,TRBV6-5,TGTGCCAGCGCTACCCCCAGGGGCACTGAAGCTTTCTTT,CASATPRGTEAFF
.,TRBJ2-1,TRBD2,TRBV30,TGTGCCTGGAGTGTACTAGGCGGGAGAGGGAATGAGCAGTTCTTC,CAWSVLGGRGNEQFF
.,TRBJ1-2,.,TRBV21-1,TGTGCCAGCAGCCCAGCAGGCAGAGACTCGCTTGGCTACACCTTC,CASSPAGRDSLGYTF
.,TRBJ1-1,.,TRBV3-1,TGTGCCAGCAGCCAGGCCGAAGGCCTGACTTTCTTT,CASSQAEGLTFF
once,TRBJ1-2,.,TRBV12-3/TRBV12-4,TGTGCCAGCAGTACTACAGCCCTTCAAGCTAACTATGGCTACACCTTC,CASSTTALQANYGYTF
.,TRBJ2-7,.,TRBV7-9,TGTGCCAGCAGCTCATTGACAGTGAGCTCCTACGAGCAGTACTTC,CASSSLTVSSYEQYF
.,TRBJ2-4,.,TRBV7-2,TGTGCCAGCAGCGCCGCAGGGGTTGGGATTCAGTACTTC,CASSAAGVGIQYF
.,TRBJ2-3,.,TRBV6-2/TRBV6-3,TGTGCCAGCAGTTACTTGGGAAGCACAGATACGCAGTATTTT,CASSYLGSTDTQYF
.,TRBJ2-3,.,TRBV19,TGTGCCCAGAGGGCCTATCCCCCCGATACGCAGTATTTT,CAQRAYPPDTQYF
.,TRBJ2-3,TRBD1,TRBV4-3,TGCGCCAGCAGCCAAGAGGGACAGGGCACAGATACGCAGTATTTT,CASSQEGQGTDTQYF
.,TRBJ2-6,TRBD1,TRBV2,TGTGCCGGTGGTCTGCGACAGGGGAGGTCTGGGGCCAACGTCCTGACTTTC,CAGGLRQGRSGANVLTF
.,TRBJ2-4,TRBD1,TRBV27,TGTGCCAGCAGTTCGCGACAGGGGGCATCCAAAAACATTCAGTACTTC,CASSSRQGASKNIQYF
.,TRBJ1-5,.,TRBV4-2,TGTGCCAGCAGCCAAGGATCAACGAATCAGCCCCAGCATTTT,CASSQGSTNQPQHF
.,TRBJ1-1,.,TRBV6-5,TGTGCCAGCAGCCCCCGGGGGTCTATGAACACTGAAGCTTTCTTT,CASSPRGSMNTEAFF
.,TRBJ2-5,.,TRBV29-1,TGCAGCGTTAAGACAGGCTCGGGAGGAGAGACCCAGTACTTC,CSVKTGSGGETQYF
.,TRBJ1-1,TRBD1,TRBV20-1,TGCAGTCAGACGAAGGGACAGGGTTCGCCTGAAGCTTTCTTT,CSQTKGQGSPEAFF
.,TRBJ1-5,.,TRBV20-1,TGCAGTGCTAGAGATCGGGGAGACAATCAGCCCCAGCATTTT,CSARDRGDNQPQHF
few,TRBJ2-5,.,TRBV29-1,TGCAGCGTTCGATCCGGAGGCCCCCCGTACTTC,CSVRSGGPPYF
.,TRBJ2-1,.,TRBV6-5,TGTGCCAGCAGTCCAAACCCCTGGGATGAGCAGTTCTTC,CASSPNPWDEQFF
once,TRBJ1-2,.,TRBV4-3,TGCGCCAGCAGCCAAGATCGGACATTAGTGACCTTC,CASSQDRTLVTF
.,TRBJ1-2,TRBD1,TRBV3-1,TGTGCCAGCAGCCGCCCGGGACAGACCTATGGCTACACCTTC,CASSRPGQTYGYTF
.,TRBJ2-1,.,TRBV5-1,TGCGCCAGCAGCTTGGCCAGAGACTCCTACAATGAGCAGTTCTTC,CASSLARDSYNEQFF
.,TRBJ1-1,.,TRBV6-5,TGTGCCGCCGGAACCCCTAACACTGAAGCTTTCTTT,CAAGTPNTEAFF
.,TRBJ2-7,.,TRBV28,TGTGCCAGCAGTCCCCGCTACGAGCAGTACTTC,CASSPRYEQYF
once,TRBJ2-1,.,TRBV3-1,TGTGCCAGCAGCCAAGATGTCCGGGGTGCCTACAATGAGCAGTTCTTC,CASSQDVRGAYNEQFF
.,TRBJ1-3,.,TRBV25-1,TGTGCCAGCAGTGTGGGAACCGGGGGGTATCGAAACACCATATATTTT,CASSVGTGGYRNTIYF
.,TRBJ1-2,.,TRBV19,TGTGCCAGTACCGAATCCGGGACGGCCAATAGCCTCTATGGCTACACCTTC,CASTESGTANSLYGYTF
.,TRBJ2-7,.,TRBV20-1,TGCAGTGCTGTCCCCGGAAACTCCTACGAGCAGTACTTC,CSAVPGNSYEQYF
.,TRBJ1-1,.,TRBV5-1,TGCGCCAGCAGCGACCGACAGCGCACTGAAGCTTTCTTT,CASSDRQRTEAFF
.,TRBJ2-3,.,TRBV12-3/TRBV12-4,TGTGCCAGCAGTTTATTACTAGCTACGCAGTATTTT,CASSLLLATQYF
.,TRBJ2-3,TRBD1,TRBV20-1,TGCAGTGCTAGAACGGGACAGGGGAGCACAGATACGCAGTATTTT,CSARTGQGSTDTQYF
.,TRBJ1-6,TRBD1,TRBV7-2,TGTGCCAGCAGCTTTGGACAGGGGAGCTCCTATAATTCACCCCTCCACTTT,CASSFGQGSSYNSPLHF
.,TRBJ2-5,TRBD2,TRBV6-2/TRBV6-3,TGTGCCAGCAGCGGACTAGCGGGGGGAGAGACCCAGTACTTC,CASSGLAGGETQYF
.,TRBJ1-5,.,TRBV29-1,TGCAGCGTTGCGGGAGGGAAAGGCCAAAATCAGCCCCAGCATTTT,CSVAGGKGQNQPQHF
.,TRBJ2-1,.,TRBV12-3/TRBV12-4,TGTGCCAGCAGTTACGGAAGGGGCAATGAGCAGTTCTTC,CASSYGRGNEQFF
few,TRBJ2-7,TRBD2,TRBV15,TGTGCCACCAGCAGAGAGCCAGGGAGGGCCTACGAGCAGTACTTC,CATSREPGRAYEQYF
.,TRBJ1-1,.,TRBV7-9,TGTGCCAGCAGCGCTATGACAGGGAACACTGAAGCTTTCTTT,CASSAMTGNTEAFF
.,TRBJ2-7,.,TRBV11-2,TGTGCCATCACCCCACACCGACCGGAGCAGTACTTC,CAITPHRPEQYF
.,TRBJ2-7,TRBD1,TRBV11-2,TGTGCCAGCAGCTTAGGACAGGGGGGCGACGAGCAGTACTTC,CASSLGQGGDEQYF
.,TRBJ2-2,TRBD1,TRBV5-1,TGCGCCAGCGGAAGAGGGGGCGCGAGCACCGGGGAGCTGTTTTTT,CASGRGGASTGELFF